Each of the 4 T cell receptor beta chains below was sequenced from the same sample in a study of blood T cell repertoires in COVID-19 (dated by TCRdb to 2018 to 2021). The library relied on the immunoSEQ multiplex PCR assay. TCRdb provides this immuneACCESS table in a form limited to in-frame rearrangements. Some clones are lacking; in checked studies, under half of them reflect an unresolved V gene, and why the rest are absent is not known. In this sample the table shows 260,000 or so clones, approximately 89% of which occur a single time. The ten largest make up 1.2% of the sample. The sample taken for sequencing was PBMCs or T cells enriched from blood (not recorded which). The receptors were gathered from a woman aged 40 to 50 with acute COVID-19.

The chain employs TRBV5-8 and TRBJ2-2, with 8 bases matching TRBD2. The junction had 6 bases not matched to a gene; V was cut back by 0 bases and J by 5 bases. Germline assignment: CDR1 SGHTS and CDR2 YDEGEE. The CDR3 spans 16 residues. The CDR3 region is CASSLAEVAGTGELFF. The CDR3, as DNA: TGTGCCAGCAGCTTGGCCGAGGTAGCGGGAACCGGGGAGCTGTTTTTT.

The chain employs TRBV19 and TRBJ1-5; maybe TRBD1 (5 bases). The germline gives CDR1 LNHDA, CDR2 SQIVND (reference sequence). This CDR3 has 12 residues. V lost 8 bases to trimming and J lost 6 bases, with 11 bases between them. The CDR3 DNA reads as TGTGCCAGTGGGGGGGGGATTCAGCCCCAGCATTTT. Protein: CASGGGIQPQHF.

The CDR3: CASSYRVDRNTEAFF. The CDR3 DNA is TGTGCCAGCAGTTACCGGGTAGACAGGAACACTGAAGCTTTCTTT. The chain combines TRBV6-2 or TRBV6-3 with TRBJ1-1; tentative D call: TRBD1 (5 bases). The CDR3 has 15 amino acids. The germline V and J ends were trimmed by 2 bases and 1 base, with 11 bases remaining between them. Looked up from germline, CDR1 is MNHEY and CDR2 is SVGEGT.

The chain employs TRBV4-1 and TRBJ1-1; the D is unclear. V gave up 0 bases and J gave up 5 bases, with 13 bases separating them. The V gene's germline CDR1 is MGHRA and CDR2 YSYEKL. This CDR3 has 15 amino acids. The DNA of the CDR3 is TGCGCCAGCAGCCAAGATCGAGGGTTGGGGACTGAAGCTTTCTTT. Translated: CASSQDRGLGTEAFF.